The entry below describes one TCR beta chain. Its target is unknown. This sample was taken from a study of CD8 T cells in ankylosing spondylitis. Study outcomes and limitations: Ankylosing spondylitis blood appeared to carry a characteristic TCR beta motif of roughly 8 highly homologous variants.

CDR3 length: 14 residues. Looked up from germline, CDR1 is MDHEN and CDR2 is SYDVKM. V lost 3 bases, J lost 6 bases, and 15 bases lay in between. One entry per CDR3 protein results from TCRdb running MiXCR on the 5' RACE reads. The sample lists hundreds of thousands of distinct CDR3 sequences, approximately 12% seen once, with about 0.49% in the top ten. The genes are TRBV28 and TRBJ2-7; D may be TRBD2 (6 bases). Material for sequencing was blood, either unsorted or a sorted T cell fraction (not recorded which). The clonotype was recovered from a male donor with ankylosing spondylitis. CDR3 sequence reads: CASSFSPGEAEQYF. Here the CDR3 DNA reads TGTGCCAGCAGTTTTTCTCCGGGAGAAGCCGAGCAGTACTTC.